This T cell receptor beta chain comes out of a study of cytomegalovirus exposure and HLA in healthy donors. Findings of the study overall: TCR beta sequences numbering fewer than 20,000 were associated with HLA alleles at 0.05 false discovery rate in a later analysis. Later on, a genetic analysis was performed. It linked a missense variant in DCLRE1C with V- and J-gene trimming of TCR beta.

13 Jbeta primers and 60 Vbeta primers were used for the PCR. Original analysis: Later analysis identified 65 million to 80 million unique TCR beta chains, roughly 11 million shared. The repertoire was sequenced with immunoSEQ multiplex PCR; TCRdb's copy has only in-frame clones and lacks some. The DNA gave D and trimming, while V, J and clone size come from that table. The sample consists of about 160,000 clones, 55% to 70% of them appearing once. With respect to this clone: What it recognizes is unknown.

Healthy bone marrow donors supplied every sample. The clonotype originates from a woman in her fifties or sixties in good health and CMV-seropositive. The specimen was PBMCs.

CDR3 sequence: CASSVARDRGLATGELFF. The CDR3 nucleotides read TGTGCCAGCAGCGTCGCCCGGGACAGGGGGCTTGCCACCGGGGAGCTGTTTTTT. The chain has TRBV9 and TRBJ2-2, with 12 nucleotides matching TRBD1. CDR1 is SGDLS and CDR2 is YYNGEE in the germline V gene. The CDR3 totals 18 residues. The V gene end was trimmed by 2 bases and the J gene end by 4 bases; junction bases not matched to a gene: 9.